The 26 T cell receptor beta chains listed next were all sequenced from one sample in a study of technical replicates of blood from a handful of donors. TCRdb's copy holds only in-frame clones and misses some; the assay was immunoSEQ multiplex PCR. The sample shows about 66,000 clones, approximately 87% of them seen only once. The sample comprised PBMCs. Every receptor here comes from a human donor in good health. Some clones in this sample may be carry-over from other donors' samples.

V usage is TRBV29-1 and J usage is TRBJ1-2; 7 bases fit TRBD1. Losses at the gene ends were 6 bases for V and 6 bases for J; bases not matched to a gene: 13. Germline V CDR1 and CDR2: SQVTM, ANQGSEA. CDR3 length: 14 residues. The CDR3 spells CSVFLRGQRDGYTF. The CDR3 nucleotides read TGCAGCGTGTTTTTGAGGGGGCAGAGGGATGGCTACACCTTC.

The chain recombines TRBV2 with TRBJ2-2; the match to TRBD1 covers 10 bases. The CDR3 sequence is 14 residues long. The V segment lost 8 bases and the J segment 4 bases; nucleotides outside the gene matches: 4. Per the germline V gene, CDR1 is SNHLY and CDR2 is FYNNEI. CDR3 residues: CASRGQGVTGELFF. The CDR3 nucleotides are TGTGCCAGCCGAGGACAGGGGGTCACCGGGGAGCTGTTTTTT.

This clone has only one observation. This chain links TRBV2 with TRBJ2-4, with D possibly being TRBD1 (6 bases). Germline CDR1 is SNHLY and CDR2 is FYNNEI. The length of the CDR3 is 14 residues. Trimming cost V 4 bases and J 0 bases, with 7 bases left between them. This chain's CDR3 is CASSGTVAKNIQYF. In nucleotides, the CDR3 is TGTGCCAGCAGTGGGACAGTAGCCAAAAACATTCAGTACTTC.

This sequence joins TRBV30 and TRBJ2-2, with 12 nucleotides matching TRBD1. Germline values: CDR1 GTSNPN, CDR2 SVGIG (reference sequence). Losses at the gene ends were 2 bases for V and 6 bases for J; bases not matched to a gene: 7. The CDR3 runs to 16 residues. DNA of the CDR3: TGTGCCTGGAGTACGTTCGGGACAGGGGGCTCCGGGGAGCTGTTTTTT. As protein: CAWSTFGTGGSGELFF. The complete variable domain, with remaining parts taken from reference TRBV30 and TRBJ2-2, reads SQTIHQWPATLVQPVGSPLSLECTVEGTSNPNLYWYRQAAGRGLQLLFYSVGIGQISSEVPQNLSASRPQDRQFILSSKKLLLSDSGFYLCAWSTFGTGGSGELFFGEGSRLTVL.

CDR3 sequence: CASSRTGPSTDTQYF. The CDR3 DNA reads TGTGCCAGCAGCCGGACAGGGCCTAGCACAGATACGCAGTATTTT. The chain is built from TRBV7-2 and TRBJ2-3; 8 bases match TRBD1. CDR3 length: 15 residues. Germline lookup yields CDR1 SGHTA and CDR2 FQGNSA. V lost 5 bases to trimming and J lost 0 bases; unmatched junction nucleotides: 4.

This clone was seen more than once but under ten times. The V gene is TRBV11-2, the J gene TRBJ1-1; D is unresolved. CDR1 and CDR2 (germline): SGHAT, FQNNGV. The CDR3 is 14 residues long. V dropped 5 bases and J dropped 3 bases, with 13 bases sitting between them. This CDR3 reads CASSAVGRYTEAFF. The CDR3 DNA is TGTGCCAGCAGCGCGGTGGGGAGGTACACTGAAGCTTTCTTT.

The CDR3 coding sequence is TGTGCCAGCAGCCATGGGCCCTCCTACGAGCAGTACTTC. Translated: CASSHGPSYEQYF. This chain uses TRBV7-7 with TRBJ2-7; no definite D call. The CDR3 length is 13 residues. Germline CDR1 is SSHAT and CDR2 is FNYEAQ (reference sequence). V was pared by 5 bases and J by 0 bases, with 8 bases between.

The V gene is TRBV11-1, the J gene TRBJ2-5, with no clear D. Trimming shortened V by 5 bases and J by 4 bases, and 11 bases separated the two germline ends. This CDR3 is 13 amino acids long. CDR1 and CDR2 from the germline V gene are SGHAT and FQDESV (reference sequence). The CDR3 is CASSRGDAETQYF. DNA of the CDR3: TGTGCCAGCAGCCGAGGAGACGCAGAGACCCAGTACTTC.

This clone was seen more than once but under ten times. The chain links TRBV30 to TRBJ1-5, with TRBD1 as a possible D gene (5 bases). The CDR3 contains 14 residues. The ends were cut back, 0 bases at V and 4 bases at J, with 10 bases in the middle. Germline V gene data show CDR1 as GTSNPN and CDR2 as SVGIG (reference sequence). Written as DNA, the CDR3 is TGTGCCTGGAGTGTTGAAGGGGCGAATCAGCCCCAGCATTTT. This encodes CAWSVEGANQPQHF.

This rearrangement joins TRBV18 to TRBJ1-1; D gene unclear. V lost 5 bases, J lost 7 bases, and 8 bases lay in between. Germline CDR1 is KGHSH and CDR2 is LQKENI. The CDR3 consists of 11 residues. CDR3 amino acids: CASSAVLEAFF. The CDR3 region has the DNA TGTGCCAGCTCAGCGGTCCTTGAAGCTTTCTTT.

The V gene is TRBV4-1, the J gene TRBJ2-7, with 7 bases aligning to TRBD2. The trim removed 2 bases at V and 3 bases at J, leaving 7 bases unmatched. CDR3 length: 15 amino acids. Germline V gene lookup returns CDR1 MGHRA and CDR2 YSYEKL. The CDR3 coding sequence is TGCGCCAGCAGCCAATTCTTTGGGGACTACTACGAGCAGTACTTC. Its protein product is CASSQFFGDYYEQYF.

This clone showed up just once. This chain uses TRBV19 with TRBJ1-5; no reliable D call. The ends were cut back, 3 bases at V and 7 bases at J, with 16 bases in the middle. The CDR3 sequence is 15 residues long. Germline values: CDR1 LNHDA, CDR2 SQIVND (reference sequence). As DNA, the CDR3 is TGTGCCAGTAGTATGCTAGAGGGATTTGAGCAGCCCCAGCATTTT. It yields the protein CASSMLEGFEQPQHF.

The genes are TRBV7-3 and TRBJ2-1, with a tentative D call TRBD2 (5 bases). CDR1 SGHTA and CDR2 FQGTGA come from the germline V gene. Trimming took 6 bases from V and 4 from J, leaving 10 bases between them. This CDR3 has 13 amino acids. The CDR3 reads CASRQSGYNEQFF. CDR3 DNA sequence: TGTGCCAGCAGACAGAGCGGTTACAATGAGCAGTTCTTC.

This sequence joins TRBV6-1 and TRBJ1-1, with D maybe TRBD1 (6 bases). V lost 3 bases to trimming and J lost 5 bases, with 16 bases between them. CDR3 length equals 15 residues. CDR1 is MNHNS, CDR2 SASEGT, per germline. DNA of the CDR3: TGTGCCAGCAGTGATTGGACAGCCGGCGCAACTGAAGCTTTCTTT. Translated, it gives CASSDWTAGATEAFF.

The J gene is TRBJ1-1, the V gene TRBV27; D remains ambiguous. V lost 4 bases and J 6 bases, leaving 24 bases between the germline ends. CDR3 length: 17 amino acids. Germline values: CDR1 MNHEY, CDR2 SMNVEV (reference sequence). The CDR3 sequence is CASSSPAKLGAGAEAFF. CDR3 sequence (DNA): TGTGCCAGCAGTTCGCCGGCCAAATTGGGAGCCGGAGCTGAAGCTTTCTTT.

V gene TRBV5-8 combines with J gene TRBJ2-7; D not resolved. This CDR3 is built from 12 residues. Trimming cost V 6 bases and J 3 bases, with 10 bases left between them. Germline CDR1 reads SGHTS; CDR2 reads YDEGEE. CDR3 coding DNA: TGTGCCAGCAAGCTGGTCGGCTACGAGCAGTACTTC. Translating gives CASKLVGYEQYF.

V gene TRBV4-3 combines with J gene TRBJ1-5; D possibly corresponds to TRBD1 (5 bases). In germline, CDR1 is LGHNA, CDR2 YSLEER. Trimming removed 0 bases from V and 7 bases from J, with 13 bases in between. This CDR3 has 15 residues. CDR3 in DNA: TGCGCCAGCAGCCAAGATGCGGGGGGGGAGCAGCCCCAGCATTTT. It codes for CASSQDAGGEQPQHF.

This clone was counted only a few times. This chain uses TRBV29-1 with TRBJ1-1; 7 positions match TRBD1. V dropped 8 bases and J dropped 9; count of bases not matched to a gene: 15. Germline V CDR1 and CDR2: SQVTM, ANQGSEA. The CDR3 runs to 13 residues. The CDR3 spells CSTLTHGQVKAFF. The DNA of the CDR3 is TGCAGCACTTTGACCCACGGACAGGTAAAAGCTTTCTTT. Using reference TRBV29-1 and TRBJ1-1 for the parts outside the CDR3, the full variable domain is SAVISQKPSRDICQRGTSLTIQCQVDSQVTMMFWYRQQPGQSLTLIATANQGSEATYESGFVIDKFPISRPNLTFSTLTVSNMSPEDSSIYLCSTLTHGQVKAFFGQGTRLTVV.

The genes are TRBV19 and TRBJ1-2; TRBD1 might be the D (6 bases). The germline V gene encodes CDR1 LNHDA and CDR2 SQIVND (reference sequence). Between the trimmed V and J ends, which lost 6 bases and 0 bases, there was a span of 17 bases. The CDR3 totals 16 residues. CDR3: CASSDGQKLANYGYTF. In DNA, the CDR3 is TGTGCCAGTAGCGATGGACAGAAGTTAGCTAACTATGGCTACACCTTC.

This clone was seen only once. The rearrangement joins TRBV2 to TRBJ1-5; 10 bases are shared with TRBD1. V lost 8 bases to trimming and J lost 2 bases; unmatched junction nucleotides: 6. Germline lookup yields CDR1 SNHLY and CDR2 FYNNEI. CDR3 length: 15 residues. DNA for the CDR3: TGTGCCAGCTCTTGGGACAGGGGAGGCAATCAGCCCCAGCATTTT. Amino acid sequence: CASSWDRGGNQPQHF.

This rearrangement joins TRBV6-1 to TRBJ2-1; the D gene is possibly TRBD2 (6 bases). Looked up from germline, CDR1 is MNHNS and CDR2 is SASEGT. The CDR3 spans 19 residues. V lost 1 base and J 3 bases, leaving 22 bases between the germline ends. CDR3 DNA sequence: TGTGCCAGCAGTGAAGGGCGCGGTCGAGCGGGTAGGATCTACAATGAGCAGTTCTTC. Amino acids: CASSEGRGRAGRIYNEQFF.

With regard to this clone: Relative to the germline gene, one junction end is altered; a read error may explain this. Other DNA sequences from this sample encode an identical CDR3 as well. The rearrangement links TRBV7-2 to TRBJ2-3; unclear D gene. The CDR3 runs to 12 residues. From germline, CDR1 is SGHTA and CDR2 FQGNSA. CDR3 sequence reads: CASSNFVDTQYF. The CDR3 DNA follows: TGTGCCAGCAGCAACTTTGTTGATACGCAATATTTT.

The J gene is TRBJ2-3, the V gene TRBV7-2; TRBD2 is a possible D gene (6 bases). The CDR3 contains 14 residues. The ends were cut back, 6 bases at V and 2 bases at J, with 12 bases in the middle. The V gene's germline CDR1 is SGHTA and CDR2 FQGNSA. CDR3 amino acids: CASSSSDYTDTQYF. The CDR3 DNA reads as TGTGCCAGCAGTTCCTCGGACTACACAGATACGCAGTATTTT.

V gene TRBV6-5 combines with J gene TRBJ1-2; D is perhaps TRBD1 (5 bases). V was shortened by 8 bases and J by 5 bases, with 12 bases between the two germline ends. Germline assignment: CDR1 MNHEY and CDR2 SVGAGI. The CDR3 has 12 residues. The CDR3 region has the DNA TGTGCCAGCGGTGGGGGGAATTATGGCTACACCTTC. The encoded protein is CASGGGNYGYTF.

The chain joins TRBV7-2 to TRBJ2-5; D is unresolved. Germline values: CDR1 SGHTA, CDR2 FQGNSA. The CDR3 length is 15 residues. Trimming cost V 5 bases and J 4 bases, with 17 bases left between them. CDR3 amino acids: CASSKTLRLPETQYF. CDR3 nucleotide sequence: TGTGCCAGCAGCAAAACCCTCAGGCTTCCAGAGACCCAGTACTTC.

This sequence joins TRBV7-2 and TRBJ1-1, with 8 bases matching TRBD1. Germline values: CDR1 SGHTA, CDR2 FQGNSA. Germline trimming cut 3 bases from V and 5 bases from J; bases unmatched to any gene: 5. The CDR3 has 14 amino acids. CDR3 nucleotides: TGTGCCAGCAGCTTCAGGGGGCGCGGGACTGAAGCTTTCTTT. It is translated as CASSFRGRGTEAFF.